These 5 T cell receptor beta chains came from one sample sequenced in a study of shared clonotypes between healthy human individuals. Here immunoSEQ multiplex PCR was the method, and the copy in TCRdb shows in-frame clones only, minus some. The table lists hundreds of thousands of clones, about 70% of them singletons. The source material was memory CD4+ T cells sorted from blood. Indicated subset: CD45RA-negative fraction. The receptors come from a man aged 25-45 years in good health.

This sequence joins TRBV29-1 and TRBJ2-1; TRBD1 is a possible D gene (6 bases). With 8 bases removed from V and 2 bases from J, the gap between germline ends came to 16 bases. This CDR3 comprises 14 residues. Germline lookup yields CDR1 SQVTM and CDR2 ANQGSEA. The CDR3 protein is CSPVKQGTYNEQFF. CDR3 nucleotide sequence: TGCAGCCCAGTAAAACAGGGAACCTACAATGAGCAGTTCTTC.

V and J are TRBV6-5 and TRBJ2-7, with 7 bases aligning to TRBD1. This CDR3 region has 15 residues. Germline V gives CDR1 MNHEY, CDR2 SVGAGI. V lost 6 bases and J lost 0; bases outside the gene matches: 8. The CDR3 here is CASSPGTVSSYEQYF. The CDR3 DNA sequence: TGTGCCAGCAGCCCCGGGACAGTAAGCTCCTACGAGCAGTACTTC.

On this clone itself: The identical CDR3 is also encoded by other nucleotide sequences in the sample. V and J are TRBV5-1 and TRBJ2-5; D is perhaps TRBD2 (5 bases). CDR3 length equals 14 residues. The V and J ends lost 4 bases and 3 bases respectively, with 13 bases between them. The germline V gene has CDR1 SGHRS and CDR2 YFSETQ. DNA of the CDR3: TGCGCCAGCAGCATCGGTCGGGGAGAAGAGACCCAGTACTTC. It is translated as CASSIGRGEETQYF.

The chain is built from TRBV12-5 and TRBJ2-7; possible D gene TRBD1, 6 bases. The germline V and J ends were trimmed by 2 bases and 0 bases, with 17 bases remaining between them. CDR1 and CDR2 (germline): LGHNT, FRNRAP. This CDR3 region has 17 residues. CDR3 sequence: CASGLTPMGHPSYEQYF. The DNA for the CDR3 is TGTGCTAGTGGTTTGACTCCCATGGGACACCCCTCCTACGAGCAGTACTTC.

This chain connects TRBV9 to TRBJ1-2; tentative D call: TRBD1 (5 bases). The CDR3 loop spans 16 amino acids. V shed 4 bases and J shed 6 bases, with 22 bases lying between them. In germline, CDR1 is SGDLS, CDR2 YYNGEE. CDR3 nucleotide sequence: TGTGCCAGCAGCCCTAACCGGTTTGGGGGTTACGATGGCTACACCTTC. Its translation: CASSPNRFGGYDGYTF. Full variable domain (missing parts from reference TRBV9 and TRBJ1-2): DSGVTQTPKHLITATGQRVTLRCSPRSGDLSVYWYQQSLDQGLQFLIQYYNGEERAKGNILERFSAQQFPDLHSELNLSSLELGDSALYFCASSPNRFGGYDGYTFGSGTRLTVV.